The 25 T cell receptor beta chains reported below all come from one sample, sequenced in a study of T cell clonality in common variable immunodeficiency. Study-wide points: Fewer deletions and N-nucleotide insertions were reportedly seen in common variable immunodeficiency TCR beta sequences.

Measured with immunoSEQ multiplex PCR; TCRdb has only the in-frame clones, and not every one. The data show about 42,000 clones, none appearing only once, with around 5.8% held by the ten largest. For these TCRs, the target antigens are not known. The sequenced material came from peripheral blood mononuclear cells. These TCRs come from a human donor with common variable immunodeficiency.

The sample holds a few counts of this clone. The CDR3: CAGIRDRVYGYTF. The CDR3 DNA, read in part, is TGTGCCGGAATTCGGGACAGGGTCTATGGC. V usage is TRBV30 and J usage is TRBJ1-2; 9 bases fit TRBD1. The read comes to an end 3 residues before the CDR3 does, leaving the germline J gene to fill in the end. This CDR3 region has 13 residues. The germline V gene encodes CDR1 GTSNPN and CDR2 SVGIG (reference sequence). The ends lost 8 bases at V and 4 bases at J; junction bases unmatched: 8.

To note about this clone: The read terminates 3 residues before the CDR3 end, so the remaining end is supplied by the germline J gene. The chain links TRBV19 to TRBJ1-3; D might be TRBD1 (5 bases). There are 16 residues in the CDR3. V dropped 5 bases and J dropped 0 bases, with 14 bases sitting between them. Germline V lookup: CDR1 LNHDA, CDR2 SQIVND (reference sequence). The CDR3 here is CASSSNPGVSGNTIYF. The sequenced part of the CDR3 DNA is TGTGCCAGTAGTTCCAACCCGGGGGTCTCTGGAAACACC.

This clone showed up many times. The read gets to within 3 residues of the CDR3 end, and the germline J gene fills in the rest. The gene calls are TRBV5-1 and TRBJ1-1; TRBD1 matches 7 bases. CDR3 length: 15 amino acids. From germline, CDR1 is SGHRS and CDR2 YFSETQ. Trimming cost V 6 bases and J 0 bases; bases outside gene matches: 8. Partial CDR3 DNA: TGCGCCAGCAACCAAGGGGGCAGACTGAACACTGAA. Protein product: CASNQGGRLNTE. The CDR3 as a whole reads CASNQGGRLNTEAFF.

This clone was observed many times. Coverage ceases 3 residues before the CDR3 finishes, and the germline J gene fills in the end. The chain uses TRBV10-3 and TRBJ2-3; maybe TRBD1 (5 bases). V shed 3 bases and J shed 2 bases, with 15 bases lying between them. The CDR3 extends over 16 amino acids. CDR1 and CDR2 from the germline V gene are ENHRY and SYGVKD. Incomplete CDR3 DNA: TGTGCCATCAGTGATGCGACAGATTTTGTCACAGATACG. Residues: CAISDATDFVTDT. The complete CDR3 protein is CAISDATDFVTDTQYF.

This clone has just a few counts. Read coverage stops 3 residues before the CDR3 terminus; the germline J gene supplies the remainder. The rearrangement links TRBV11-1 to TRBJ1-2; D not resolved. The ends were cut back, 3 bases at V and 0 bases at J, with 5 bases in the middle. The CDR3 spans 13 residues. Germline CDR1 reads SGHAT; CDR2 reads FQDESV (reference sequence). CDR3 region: CASSFGANYGYTF. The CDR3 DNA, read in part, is TGTGCCAGCAGCTTCGGGGCTAACTATGGC.

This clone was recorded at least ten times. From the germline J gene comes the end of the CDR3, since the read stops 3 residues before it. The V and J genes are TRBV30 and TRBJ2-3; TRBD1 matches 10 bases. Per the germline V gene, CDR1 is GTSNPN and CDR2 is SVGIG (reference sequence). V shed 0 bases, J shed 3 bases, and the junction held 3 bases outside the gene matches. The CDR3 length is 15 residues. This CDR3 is CAWSVQDRGTDTQYF. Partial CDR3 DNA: TGTGCCTGGAGTGTACAGGACAGGGGGACAGATACG.

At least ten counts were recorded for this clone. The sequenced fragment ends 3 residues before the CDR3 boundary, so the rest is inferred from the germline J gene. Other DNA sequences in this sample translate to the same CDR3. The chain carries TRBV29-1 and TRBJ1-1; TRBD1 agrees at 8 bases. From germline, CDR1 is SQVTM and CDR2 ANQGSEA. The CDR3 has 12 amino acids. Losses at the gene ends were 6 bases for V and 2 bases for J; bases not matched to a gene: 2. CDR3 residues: CSVGQGNTEAFF. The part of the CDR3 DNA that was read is TGCAGCGTCGGACAGGGAAACACTGAA.

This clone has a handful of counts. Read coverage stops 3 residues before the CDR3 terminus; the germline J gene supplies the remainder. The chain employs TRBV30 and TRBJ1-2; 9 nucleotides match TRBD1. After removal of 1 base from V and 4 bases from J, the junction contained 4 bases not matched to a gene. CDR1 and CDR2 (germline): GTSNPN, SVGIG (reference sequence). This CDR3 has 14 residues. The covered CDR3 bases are TGTGCCTGGAGTGCCAGGGACAGGGCCTATGGC. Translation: CAWSARDRAYG. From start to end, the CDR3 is CAWSARDRAYGYTF.

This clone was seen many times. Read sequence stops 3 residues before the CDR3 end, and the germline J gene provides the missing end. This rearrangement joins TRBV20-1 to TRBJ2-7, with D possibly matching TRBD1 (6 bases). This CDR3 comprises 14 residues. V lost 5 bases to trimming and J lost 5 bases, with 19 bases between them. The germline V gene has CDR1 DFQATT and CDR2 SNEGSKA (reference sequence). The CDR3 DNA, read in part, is TGCAGTGCTCTGGTCGGGACATCTCCCCACGAG. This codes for CSALVGTSPHE. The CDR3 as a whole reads CSALVGTSPHEQYF.

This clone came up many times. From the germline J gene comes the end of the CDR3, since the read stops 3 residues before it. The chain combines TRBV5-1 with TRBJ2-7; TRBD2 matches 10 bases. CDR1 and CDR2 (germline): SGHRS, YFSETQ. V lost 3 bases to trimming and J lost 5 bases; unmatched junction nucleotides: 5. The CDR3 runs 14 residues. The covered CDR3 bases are TGCGCCAGCAGCTCCAACCTAGCGGGAGACGAG. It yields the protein CASSSNLAGDE. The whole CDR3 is CASSSNLAGDEQYF.

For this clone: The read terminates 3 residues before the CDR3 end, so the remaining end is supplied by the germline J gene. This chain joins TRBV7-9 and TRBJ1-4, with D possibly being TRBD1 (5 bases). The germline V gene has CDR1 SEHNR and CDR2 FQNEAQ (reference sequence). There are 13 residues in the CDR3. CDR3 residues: CASSEQDNAELFF. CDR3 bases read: TGTGCCAGCAGCGAACAGGATAATGCTGAA.

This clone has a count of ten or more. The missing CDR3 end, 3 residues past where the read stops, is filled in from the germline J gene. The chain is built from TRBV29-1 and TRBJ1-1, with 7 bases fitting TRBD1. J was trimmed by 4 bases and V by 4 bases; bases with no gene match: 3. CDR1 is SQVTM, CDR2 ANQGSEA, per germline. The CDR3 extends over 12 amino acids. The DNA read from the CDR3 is TGCAGCGTTGGGGCAGGGGGCACTGAA. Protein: CSVGAGGTE. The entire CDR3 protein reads CSVGAGGTEAFF.

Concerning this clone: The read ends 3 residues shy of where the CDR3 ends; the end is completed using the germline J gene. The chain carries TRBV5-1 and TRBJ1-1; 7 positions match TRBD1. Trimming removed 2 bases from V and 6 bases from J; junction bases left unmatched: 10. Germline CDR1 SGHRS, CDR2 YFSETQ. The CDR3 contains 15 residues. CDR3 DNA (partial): TGCGCCAGCAGCTTTAACCGACAGGGAGGGTCTGAA. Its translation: CASSFNRQGGSE. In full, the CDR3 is CASSFNRQGGSEAFF.

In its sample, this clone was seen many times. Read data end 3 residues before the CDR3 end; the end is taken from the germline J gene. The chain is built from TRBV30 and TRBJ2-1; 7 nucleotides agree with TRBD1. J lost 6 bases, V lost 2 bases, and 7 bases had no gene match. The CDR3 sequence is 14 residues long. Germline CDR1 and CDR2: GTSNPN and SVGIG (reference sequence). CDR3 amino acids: CAWSFRRQGNEQFF. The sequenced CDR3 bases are TGTGCCTGGAGTTTCCGTCGACAGGGCAATGAG. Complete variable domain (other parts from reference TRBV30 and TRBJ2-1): SQTIHQWPATLVQPVGSPLSLECTVEGTSNPNLYWYRQAAGRGLQLLFYSVGIGQISSEVPQNLSASRPQDRQFILSSKKLLLSDSGFYLCAWSFRRQGNEQFFGPGTRLTVL.

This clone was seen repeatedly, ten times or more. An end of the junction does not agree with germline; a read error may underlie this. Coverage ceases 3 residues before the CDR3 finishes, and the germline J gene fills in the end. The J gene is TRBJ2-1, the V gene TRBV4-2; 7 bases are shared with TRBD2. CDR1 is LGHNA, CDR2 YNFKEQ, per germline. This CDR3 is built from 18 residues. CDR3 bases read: TGCGCCAGCAGCCGGGGAGTAATTGGGGGGGGCTCCTACAATGAG. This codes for CASSRGVIGGGSYNE. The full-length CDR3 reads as CASSRGVIGGGSYNEQFF.

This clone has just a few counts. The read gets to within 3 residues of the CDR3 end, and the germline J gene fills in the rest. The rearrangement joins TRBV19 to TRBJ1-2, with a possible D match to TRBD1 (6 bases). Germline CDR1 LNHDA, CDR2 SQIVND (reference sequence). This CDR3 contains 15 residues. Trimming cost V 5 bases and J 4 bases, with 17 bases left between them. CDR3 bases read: TGTGCCAGTAGTTTAGTTGCAGGGGTCGGCTATGGC. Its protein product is CASSLVAGVGYG. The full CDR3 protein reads CASSLVAGVGYGYTF.

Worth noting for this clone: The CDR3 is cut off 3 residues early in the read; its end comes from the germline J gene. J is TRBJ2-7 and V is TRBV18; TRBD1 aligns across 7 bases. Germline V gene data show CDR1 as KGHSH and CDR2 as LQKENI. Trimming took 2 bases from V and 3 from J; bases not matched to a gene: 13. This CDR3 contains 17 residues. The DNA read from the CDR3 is TGTGCCAGCTCACCAAGTCCCCCGGGACAGAGTATCTACGAG. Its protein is CASSPSPPGQSIYE. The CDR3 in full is CASSPSPPGQSIYEQYF.

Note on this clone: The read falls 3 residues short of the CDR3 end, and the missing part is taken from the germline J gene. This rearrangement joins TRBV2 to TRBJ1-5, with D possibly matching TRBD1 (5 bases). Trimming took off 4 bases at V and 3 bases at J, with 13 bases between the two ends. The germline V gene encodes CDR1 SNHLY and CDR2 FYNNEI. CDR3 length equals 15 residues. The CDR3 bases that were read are TGTGCCAGCAGTGCCGAGGGGACTCTCAATCAGCCC. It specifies CASSAEGTLNQP. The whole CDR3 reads CASSAEGTLNQPQHF.

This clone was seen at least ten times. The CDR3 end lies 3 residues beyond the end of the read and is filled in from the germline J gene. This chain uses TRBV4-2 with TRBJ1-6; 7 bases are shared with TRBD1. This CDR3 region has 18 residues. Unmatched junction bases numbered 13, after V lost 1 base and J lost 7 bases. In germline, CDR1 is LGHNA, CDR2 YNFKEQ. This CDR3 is CASSQVGTAKLKNSPLHF. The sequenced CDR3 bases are TGTGCCAGCAGCCAAGTCGGGACAGCCAAACTTAAGAATTCACCC.

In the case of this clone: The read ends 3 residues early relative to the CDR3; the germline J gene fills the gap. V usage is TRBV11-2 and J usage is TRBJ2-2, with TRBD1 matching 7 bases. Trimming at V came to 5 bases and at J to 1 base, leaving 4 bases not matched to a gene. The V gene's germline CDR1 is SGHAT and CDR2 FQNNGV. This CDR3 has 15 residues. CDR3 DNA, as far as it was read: TGTGCCAGCAGCCCGGGACAGCTGAACACCGGGGAG. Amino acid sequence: CASSPGQLNTGE. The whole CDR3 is CASSPGQLNTGELFF.

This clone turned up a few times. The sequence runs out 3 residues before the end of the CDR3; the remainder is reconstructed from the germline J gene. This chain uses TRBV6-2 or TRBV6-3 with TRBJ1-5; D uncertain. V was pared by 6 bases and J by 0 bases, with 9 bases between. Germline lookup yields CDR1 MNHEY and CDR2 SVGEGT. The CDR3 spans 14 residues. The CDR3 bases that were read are TGTGCCAGCAGCTTCCCGTTTAGCAATCAGCCC. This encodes CASSFPFSNQP. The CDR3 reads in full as CASSFPFSNQPQHF.

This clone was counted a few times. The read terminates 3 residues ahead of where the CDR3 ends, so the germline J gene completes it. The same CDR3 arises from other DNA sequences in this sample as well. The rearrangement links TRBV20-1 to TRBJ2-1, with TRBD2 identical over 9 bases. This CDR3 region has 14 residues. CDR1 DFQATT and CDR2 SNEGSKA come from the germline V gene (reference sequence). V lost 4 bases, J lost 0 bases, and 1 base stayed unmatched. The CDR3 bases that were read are TGCAGTGCTATTAGCGGGAGCTCCTACAATGAG. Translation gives CSAISGSSYNE. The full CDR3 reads CSAISGSSYNEQFF.

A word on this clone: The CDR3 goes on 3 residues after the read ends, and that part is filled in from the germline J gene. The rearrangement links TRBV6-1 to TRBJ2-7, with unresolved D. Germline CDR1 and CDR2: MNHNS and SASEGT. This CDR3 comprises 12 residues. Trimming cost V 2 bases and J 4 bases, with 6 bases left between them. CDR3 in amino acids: CASSELWYEQYF. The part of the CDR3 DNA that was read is TGTGCCAGCAGTGAACTATGGTACGAG.

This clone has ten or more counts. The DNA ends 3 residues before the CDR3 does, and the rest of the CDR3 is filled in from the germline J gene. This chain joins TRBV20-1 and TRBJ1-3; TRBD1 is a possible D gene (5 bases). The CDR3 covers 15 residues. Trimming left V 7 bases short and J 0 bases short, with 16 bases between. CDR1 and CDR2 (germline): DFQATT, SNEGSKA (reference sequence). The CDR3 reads CSVTPQGFSGNTIYF. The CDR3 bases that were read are TGCAGTGTCACCCCGCAGGGTTTCTCTGGAAACACC.

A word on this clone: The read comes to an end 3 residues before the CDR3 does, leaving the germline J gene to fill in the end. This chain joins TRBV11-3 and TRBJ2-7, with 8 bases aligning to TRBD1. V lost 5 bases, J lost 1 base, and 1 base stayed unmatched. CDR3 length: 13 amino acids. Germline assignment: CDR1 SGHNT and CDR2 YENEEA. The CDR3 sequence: CASSQGASYEQYF. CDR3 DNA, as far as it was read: TGTGCCAGCAGCCAGGGGGCGTCCTACGAG.